This T cell receptor beta chain was observed in a study of T cell changes during pregnancy in multiple sclerosis. Germline trimming cut 10 bases from V and 0 bases from J; bases unmatched to any gene: 8. The CDR3 covers 15 residues. Germline CDR1 ENHRY, CDR2 SYGVKD. Libraries were prepared by immunoSEQ multiplex PCR; TCRdb keeps only in-frame clonotypes and omits some of them. The sample includes over 55,000 clones, 85% to 95% of them seen just once. This clone was seen just once. The chain has TRBV10-3 and TRBJ1-3; 8 bases match TRBD1. Sequencing used CD8+ T cells from peripheral blood mononuclear cells, obtained in the third trimester of pregnancy. This receptor was identified in a female donor in good health, enrolled as a control in a pregnancy study. The CDR3 is CATQGGTGSGNTIYF. CDR3 DNA: TGTGCCACACAAGGTGGGACAGGCTCTGGAAACACCATATATTTT.